This T cell receptor (beta chain) is from a study of CD8+CD57+ T cells in acquired aplastic anemia (dated by TCRdb to 2017 to 2018). A note on the overall study: A mean of approximately 3 ug of DNA, ranging from roughly 0.18 to 30 ug, was extracted from sorted CD4+ and CD8+ cells. CD8+CD57+ expansion was defined as a frequency above the mean frequency observed in healthy subjects.

The patients picked for sequencing were ones in whom flow cytometry had shown an expansion of CD8+CD57+ cells. All patients had severe acquired aplastic anemia diagnosed by International Study of Aplastic Anemia and Agranulocytosis and Camitta criteria. No patient had received any therapy when blood was sampled. TCR repertoires of sorted CD4+ and CD8+ blood T cells from severe aplastic anemia patients and healthy subjects were deep-sequenced in the study. Patients were enrolled under clinicaltrials.gov protocols 00001620, 01623167, 00001397, 00071045, 00081523 and 00961064 in the USA. Ficoll-Paque density gradient centrifugation was used to isolate peripheral blood mononuclear cells. Before DNA extraction, CD4+ and CD8+ T cells were sorted with FACS or magnetic beads. Profiling of TCR beta VDJ combinations and CDR3 sequences used genomic DNA as the template. TCR repertoire sequencing was run on an Illumina HiSeq 2000. Per the authors' processing: Repertoire assessment relied on Simpson's diversity index, CDR3 size and DJ length profiles, and TRBV/TRBJ rearrangement plots. Whichever DNA sequence was most abundant in the deep sequencing data was defined as the immunodominant clone. CDR3 amino acid sequences were screened for sharing across subjects and compared with published repertoires and the VDJdb database. TCRdb's own reprocessing of the public reads used fastp at Q25 and MiXCR and kept productive beta chains. A single entry per CDR3 protein holds the most common genes and DNA from its merged rows. TCRdb, rather than the study authors, made the V and J calls. The table for this sample lists around 170,000 distinct CDR3 sequences; 40% to 50% of them were counted only once. Approximately 9.7% of the sample comes from the top ten.

Here is what the overall study found, with its caveats: CD8+ Simpson's diversity did not differ significantly between patients and healthy controls (P=0.060). Roughly 30 CD8+ CDR3 sequences were found to be shared between patients and controls, but these sequences appeared to be highly expressed in patients and within the immunodominant clones of the patients.

With regard to this clonotype: Its cognate antigen has yet to be identified. Per-nucleotide qualities are absent, and no much larger clonotype sits a single base away.

The sample was sorted CD4+, CD8+, or CD8+CD57+ T cells (not recorded which) from PBMCs. The receptor was isolated from a human donor with aplastic anemia.

The DNA is as follows: TGTGCCACCAGTGATGGGGTTGGCTACACCTTC. Its amino acids are CATSDGVGYTF. The V and J segments used are TRBV24-1 and TRBJ1-2; there is no confident call for the D gene. Taken from cysteine to phenylalanine, the CDR3 has 11 residues. Here the CDR3 DNA is all that survives: 33 bases in frame from base 1. V lost 3 bases and J lost 7 bases; the stretch between them is 5 bases long. The germline V gene supplies CDR1 KGHDR and CDR2 SFDVKD.